This T cell receptor (beta chain) derives from a study of blood T cells in healthy people across ages. Next came a second PCR, run for about 7 to 12 cycles, which used a sample-barcoded 5' primer along with a J-beta primer mix. Each cDNA molecule, via a template-switch adaptor with 12 random nucleotides, was tagged. TCRdb re-called the 5' RACE reads through MiXCR, storing one row per CDR3 protein. The table has fewer than 2 million distinct CDR3 sequences, around 40% seen once; the top ten hold more than 20%. CDR1 and CDR2 from the germline V gene are SGHRS and YFSETQ. The ends lost 4 bases at V and 7 bases at J; junction bases unmatched: 11. CDR3 length: 16 amino acids.

The chain couples TRBV5-1 to TRBJ1-6; 7 bases line up with TRBD1. This sequence originates from a human donor in good health. Input material: blood. In DNA form, the CDR3 reads TGCGCCAGCAGCCCGTTGACAGGGAGTGCAAATTCACCCCTCCACTTT. Its protein is CASSPLTGSANSPLHF. The entire variable domain, with the rest obtained from reference TRBV5-1 and TRBJ1-6, is as follows: KAGVTQTPRYLIKTRGQQVTLSCSPISGHRSVSWYQQTPGQGLQFLFEYFSETQRNKGNFPGRFSGRQFSNSRSEMNVSTLELGDSALYLCASSPLTGSANSPLHFGNGTRLTVT.